What follows are 25 T cell receptor beta chains derived from one specimen sequenced in a study of OX40 agonist ivuxolimab in advanced cancers. Generated by immunoSEQ multiplex PCR, the TCRdb table keeps only in-frame clones and is missing some. Here the sample spans around 26,000 clones, about 86% being singletons. Sample: CD4+ or CD8+ T cells sorted from blood, taken in a trial of the OX40 agonist ivuxolimab. These receptors originate from an adult with an advanced solid tumor such as melanoma, head and neck, liver or kidney cancer.

J is TRBJ2-6 and V is TRBV22-1; the D call TRBD2 from the table was never checked on the DNA. TRBV22-1 is annotated as a pseudogene. This CDR3 comprises 17 residues. The CDR3 sequence: CPGSIRGEQSRANVLTF. The CDR3 region has the DNA TGTCCTGGGAGTATACGAGGCGAACAAAGTCGGGCCAACGTCCTGACTTTC.

The chain recombines TRBV2 with TRBJ2-1, with D possibly being TRBD2 (5 bases). Germline CDR1 and CDR2: SNHLY and FYNNEI. Trimming took off 7 bases at V and 4 bases at J, with 17 bases between the two ends. CDR3 length equals 15 residues. The CDR3 nucleotides are TGTGCCAGCACCGAAGATGGGAGCCCGTACAATGAGCAGTTCTTC. Translated: CASTEDGSPYNEQFF.

The chain joins TRBV5-6 to TRBJ2-1, with D possibly being TRBD1 (5 bases). Germline values: CDR1 SGHDT, CDR2 YYEEEE. V dropped 0 bases and J dropped 3 bases, with 7 bases sitting between them. The CDR3 is 14 amino acids. The CDR3 sequence: CASSLGGRYNEQFF. CDR3 in DNA: TGTGCCAGCAGCTTGGGGGGCCGCTACAATGAGCAGTTCTTC.

Turning to this clone: Since a far larger clone is one base different, this is likely a read error. The chain carries TRBV6-1 and TRBJ2-7, with 9 bases that match TRBD2. Germline assignment: CDR1 MNHNS and CDR2 SASEGT. The CDR3 runs 15 residues. Unmatched junction bases numbered 5, after V lost 1 base and J lost 4 bases. The CDR3 sequence is CASSEEASGAYEQYF. The CDR3 coding sequence is TGTGCCAGCAGTGAAGAGGCTAGCGGGGCGTACGAGCAGTACTTC.

The chain carries TRBV6-5 and TRBJ2-3, with 10 bases that match TRBD2. The CDR3 sequence is 14 residues long. The germline V gene encodes CDR1 MNHEY and CDR2 SVGAGI. J lost 0 bases, V lost 7 bases, and 1 base had no gene match. The CDR3, as DNA: TGTGCCAGCACTAGCGGGAGTAGCACAGATACGCAGTATTTT. Residues: CASTSGSSTDTQYF.

This sequence joins TRBV7-8 and TRBJ1-5; 12 nucleotides agree with TRBD1. With V trimmed by 4 bases and J by 7 bases, 8 bases remained unmatched. Per the germline V gene, CDR1 is SGHVS and CDR2 is FQNEAQ. The CDR3 is 16 residues long. The CDR3 sequence: CASSSPGQGARQPQHF. The CDR3 nucleotides read TGTGCCAGCAGCTCCCCGGGACAGGGGGCGAGACAGCCCCAGCATTTT.

This sequence joins TRBV5-1 and TRBJ2-3; possibly TRBD2 for D (6 bases). Germline values: CDR1 SGHRS, CDR2 YFSETQ. This CDR3 has 13 residues. Trimming removed 0 bases from V and 8 bases from J, with 10 bases in between. As DNA, the CDR3 is TGCGCCAGCAGCTTGGCTATCGGGGGTACGCAGTATTTT. This encodes CASSLAIGGTQYF. The whole variable domain, filled in from reference TRBV5-1 and TRBJ2-3, reads KAGVTQTPRYLIKTRGQQVTLSCSPISGHRSVSWYQQTPGQGLQFLFEYFSETQRNKGNFPGRFSGRQFSNSRSEMNVSTLELGDSALYLCASSLAIGGTQYFGPGTRLTVL.

The rearrangement links TRBV28 to TRBJ2-5; 9 bases line up with TRBD1. From germline, CDR1 is MDHEN and CDR2 SYDVKM. The CDR3 runs 16 residues. Trimming removed 3 bases from V and 4 bases from J; junction bases left unmatched: 9. The CDR3 nucleotides are TGTGCCAGCAGTTTTGAGGACAGGGGAAGTGGAGAGACCCAGTACTTC. This translates into CASSFEDRGSGETQYF.

The V call is TRBV5-4, the J call TRBJ2-2, with D tentatively TRBD2 (6 bases). CDR1 and CDR2 (germline): SGHNT, YYREEE (reference sequence). Deletions cut 0 bases from V and 1 base from J, with 10 bases between. This CDR3 has 16 amino acids. CDR3 amino acids: CASSLEYGRNTGELFF. DNA for the CDR3: TGTGCCAGCAGCTTGGAGTACGGGAGGAACACCGGGGAGCTGTTTTTT.

The rearrangement links TRBV6-6 to TRBJ2-2, with 7 bases matching TRBD2. The ends lost 6 bases at V and 5 bases at J; junction bases unmatched: 12. CDR1 and CDR2 from the germline V gene are MNHNY and SVGAGI (reference sequence). The CDR3 is made up of 16 amino acids. CDR3 sequence (DNA): TGTGCCAGCAGCCCCGATCCGGGAGGAACAACCGGGGAGCTGTTTTTT. It specifies CASSPDPGGTTGELFF.

In this sample, this clone turned up once. The chain uses TRBV7-9 and TRBJ2-7; 10 nucleotides agree with TRBD1. Germline V gene lookup returns CDR1 SEHNR and CDR2 FQNEAQ (reference sequence). With V trimmed by 5 bases and J by 2 bases, 3 bases remained unmatched. This CDR3 contains 14 residues. The CDR3 DNA reads as TGTGCCAGCAGCGCTGGGACAGGGGCCTACGAGCAGTACTTC. Amino acids: CASSAGTGAYEQYF.

This rearrangement joins TRBV6-5 to TRBJ2-5; 9 bases line up with TRBD2. Germline V gives CDR1 MNHEY, CDR2 SVGAGI. The CDR3 has 14 amino acids. The trim removed 6 bases at V and 2 bases at J, leaving 4 bases unmatched. The CDR3 loop reads CASRTSGNQETQYF. The CDR3 DNA is TGTGCCAGCAGGACTAGCGGTAATCAAGAGACCCAGTACTTC.

The V and J genes are TRBV4-1 and TRBJ2-3; 8 bases agree with TRBD1. There are 16 residues in the CDR3. Germline-derived CDR1 and CDR2 are MGHRA and YSYEKL. Germline trimming cut 6 bases from V and 0 bases from J; bases unmatched to any gene: 8. The CDR3 is CASSLMGQASTDTQYF. In DNA form, the CDR3 reads TGCGCCAGCAGTTTAATGGGACAGGCTAGCACAGATACGCAGTATTTT.

The rearrangement joins TRBV2 to TRBJ2-3; D is perhaps TRBD2 (6 bases). V was clipped by 8 bases and J by 4 bases, with 13 bases between them. Germline V gene data show CDR1 as SNHLY and CDR2 as FYNNEI. The CDR3 is 13 residues long. CDR3 DNA: TGTGCCAGCCCGGGGAGGAGATCAGATACGCAGTATTTT. Translating it yields CASPGRRSDTQYF.

The gene calls are TRBV10-3 and TRBJ2-7, with TRBD2 identical over 9 bases. This CDR3 is built from 14 residues. Germline values: CDR1 ENHRY, CDR2 SYGVKD. The V gene end was trimmed by 8 bases and the J gene end by 3 bases; junction bases not matched to a gene: 8. This CDR3 reads CAIGIAGDIYEQYF. CDR3 coding DNA: TGTGCCATCGGAATAGCGGGAGATATCTACGAGCAGTACTTC.

The V and J genes are TRBV6-6 and TRBJ2-7; D remains unclear. From germline, CDR1 is MNHNY and CDR2 SVGAGI (reference sequence). The CDR3 is 15 amino acids. Trimming took 0 bases from V and 2 from J, leaving 11 bases between them. The CDR3 DNA reads TGTGCCAGCAGTTACTCATTAGGCAGAACCTACGAGCAGTACTTC. Its translation is CASSYSLGRTYEQYF.

This chain links TRBV9 with TRBJ2-1, with 7 bases identical to TRBD2. Germline-derived CDR1 and CDR2 are SGDLS and YYNGEE. This CDR3 region has 15 residues. J lost 7 bases, V lost 4 bases, and 11 bases had no gene match. The DNA for the CDR3 is TGTGCCAGCAGCTCCTTCGGCGGGAGCGGGAATGAGCAGTTCTTC. Protein: CASSSFGGSGNEQFF. The complete variable domain, with remaining parts taken from reference TRBV9 and TRBJ2-1, reads DSGVTQTPKHLITATGQRVTLRCSPRSGDLSVYWYQQSLDQGLQFLIQYYNGEERAKGNILERFSAQQFPDLHSELNLSSLELGDSALYFCASSSFGGSGNEQFFGPGTRLTVL.

The V and J genes are TRBV30 and TRBJ1-2; 10 nucleotides agree with TRBD1. The CDR3 contains 13 residues. The V segment lost 3 bases and the J segment 7 bases; nucleotides outside the gene matches: 5. Germline V gives CDR1 GTSNPN, CDR2 SVGIG (reference sequence). CDR3 amino acids: CAWRAGTGVGYTF. The CDR3 bases are TGTGCCTGGAGGGCCGGGACAGGGGTTGGCTACACCTTC.

The V and J genes are TRBV5-1 and TRBJ2-7; 7 nucleotides match TRBD1. The CDR3 spans 14 residues. The germline V gene encodes CDR1 SGHRS and CDR2 YFSETQ. V dropped 4 bases and J dropped 6; count of bases not matched to a gene: 10. DNA for the CDR3: TGCGCCAGCAGCCCATCCGGGACAGCCCCCGAGCAGTACTTC. Translation: CASSPSGTAPEQYF.

V is TRBV7-9 and J is TRBJ1-1; D is unclear. The CDR3 runs to 13 residues. Trimming cost V 6 bases and J 5 bases, with 13 bases left between them. The germline gives CDR1 SEHNR, CDR2 FQNEAQ (reference sequence). The CDR3, as DNA: TGTGCCAGCAGTGGAGGGTTTTTTACTGAAGCTTTCTTT. Translation gives CASSGGFFTEAFF.

DNA of the CDR3: TGTGCCAGCAGCCGGGGCCTCTACAATGAGCAGTTCTTC. This translates into CASSRGLYNEQFF. The rearrangement joins TRBV7-3 to TRBJ2-1; D tentatively fits TRBD1 or TRBD2 (5 bases each). The V gene's germline CDR1 is SGHTA and CDR2 FQGTGA. The CDR3 loop spans 13 amino acids. Trimming pared 5 bases from V and 3 bases from J, leaving 8 bases between.

The chain links TRBV12-5 to TRBJ2-1, with a tentative D call TRBD1 (5 bases). Between the trimmed V and J ends, which lost 4 bases and 8 bases, there was a span of 18 bases. Looked up from germline, CDR1 is LGHNT and CDR2 is FRNRAP. This CDR3 comprises 15 residues. CDR3 in DNA: TGTGCTAGTGGTTCCCCTGGGGAAGGGGTCCATGAGCAGTTCTTC. This translates into CASGSPGEGVHEQFF. The entire variable domain, with the rest obtained from reference TRBV12-5 and TRBJ2-1, is as follows: DARVTQTPRHKVTEMGQEVTMRCQPILGHNTVFWYRQTMMQGLELLAYFRNRAPLDDSGMPKDRFSAEMPDATLATLKIQPSEPRDSAVYFCASGSPGEGVHEQFFGPGTRLTVL.

This clone was seen a handful of times. This chain links TRBV6-5 with TRBJ2-3; D is unclear. With 2 bases removed from V and 0 bases from J, the gap between germline ends came to 6 bases. Germline V gene data show CDR1 as MNHEY and CDR2 as SVGAGI. CDR3 size: 14 residues. The CDR3 coding sequence is TGTGCCAGCAGTTACGGTGGGAGCACAGATACGCAGTATTTT. Protein product: CASSYGGSTDTQYF.

This rearrangement joins TRBV7-9 to TRBJ2-1, with 9 bases aligning to TRBD1. The V gene end was trimmed by 7 bases and the J gene end by 9 bases; junction bases not matched to a gene: 4. Germline-derived CDR1 and CDR2 are SEHNR and FQNEAQ (reference sequence). The CDR3 runs 12 residues. The CDR3 reads CASTQTGGEQFF. CDR3 nucleotides: TGTGCCAGCACCCAGACAGGGGGTGAGCAGTTCTTC.

A few counts support this clone. The chain uses TRBV4-1 and TRBJ1-2, with 10 bases that match TRBD1. V shed 4 bases and J 3 bases; nucleotides not matched to a gene: 5. The CDR3 is made up of 15 amino acids. The V gene's germline CDR1 is MGHRA and CDR2 YSYEKL. CDR3 nucleotide sequence: TGCGCCAGCAGCCCCGACAGGGGGCTTTACTATGGCTACACCTTC. Translated: CASSPDRGLYYGYTF.